Below are 28 T cell receptor beta chains sequenced from a single sample in a study of T cell responses to AZD1222 COVID-19 vaccine. Assay used: immunoSEQ multiplex PCR; TCRdb lists only in-frame clones, some missing. The sample consists of under 130,000 clones, roughly 87% of them appearing once. The input for sequencing was peripheral blood, taken 28 days after the second AZD1222 dose. The source is an adult who received the AZD1222 COVID-19 vaccine.

The V gene is TRBV19, the J gene TRBJ2-5, with TRBD2 matching 13 bases. The CDR3 length is 15 residues. In germline, CDR1 is LNHDA, CDR2 SQIVND (reference sequence). The V segment lost 4 bases and the J segment 4 bases; nucleotides outside the gene matches: 3. In nucleotides, the CDR3 is TGTGCCAGTAGTAGGGGACTAGCGGGACTAGAGACCCAGTACTTC. This translates into CASSRGLAGLETQYF.

In nucleotides, the CDR3 is TGTGCCTGGACGGTCGACAGGGAATCACCCCTCCACTTT. Its translation is CAWTVDRESPLHF. V usage is TRBV30 and J usage is TRBJ1-6; 7 bases align to TRBD1. V dropped 4 bases and J dropped 10; count of bases not matched to a gene: 7. Per the germline V gene, CDR1 is GTSNPN and CDR2 is SVGIG (reference sequence). The CDR3 covers 13 residues.

DNA of the CDR3: TGTGCCAGCTCACCATCAGGGAACACTGAAGCTTTCTTT. Its protein is CASSPSGNTEAFF. V gene TRBV18 combines with J gene TRBJ1-1; no definite D call. V lost 2 bases and J lost 1, with 5 bases in between. The CDR3 contains 13 residues. Germline V gene lookup returns CDR1 KGHSH and CDR2 LQKENI. The full variable domain, in which reference TRBV18 and TRBJ1-1 provide the parts outside the CDR3, is NAGVMQNPRHLVRRRGQEARLRCSPMKGHSHVYWYRQLPEEGLKFMVYLQKENIIDESGMPKERFSAEFPKEGPSILRIQQVVRGDSAAYFCASSPSGNTEAFFGQGTRLTVV.

The chain links TRBV27 to TRBJ1-1; D perhaps matches TRBD1 (6 bases). V lost 5 bases and J 3 bases, leaving 13 bases between the germline ends. This CDR3 region has 14 residues. The germline CDR1 and CDR2 sequences are MNHEY and SMNVEV (reference sequence). The CDR3 protein is CASSNDRRYTEAFF. CDR3 nucleotides: TGTGCCAGCAGTAACGACAGGAGGTACACTGAAGCTTTCTTT.

The chain recombines TRBV14 with TRBJ2-2; possibly TRBD2 for D (5 bases). The V end lost 2 bases, the J end lost 4 bases, and 11 bases lay between the germline ends. The CDR3 spans 15 residues. From germline, CDR1 is SGHDN and CDR2 FVKESK. The CDR3 DNA reads TGTGCCAGCAGCCAAACGCTAGCCCCCACCGGGGAGCTGTTTTTT. Translation: CASSQTLAPTGELFF.

The V call is TRBV7-3, the J call TRBJ1-1, with D perhaps matching TRBD1 (6 bases). In germline, CDR1 is SGHTA, CDR2 FQGTGA. The V end lost 4 bases, the J end lost 1 base, and 16 bases lay between the germline ends. CDR3 length: 16 amino acids. CDR3 in amino acids: CASSSTTLGANTEAFF. The CDR3 DNA is TGTGCCAGCAGCTCAACGACACTGGGGGCGAACACTGAAGCTTTCTTT.

The rearrangement joins TRBV3-1 (or the pseudogene TRBV3-2) to TRBJ2-7; D may be TRBD2 (5 bases). Germline CDR1 is LGHDT and CDR2 is YNNKEL (reference sequence). V lost 3 bases and J lost 0, with 12 bases in between. This CDR3 is 15 amino acids long. CDR3 nucleotides: TGTGCCAGCAGCCACTTCCGGACTGCCTCCTACGAGCAGTACTTC. Protein: CASSHFRTASYEQYF.

The rearrangement uses TRBV5-8 and TRBJ1-3; D not certain. From germline, CDR1 is SGHTS and CDR2 YDEGEE. V lost 0 bases to trimming and J lost 3 bases, with 7 bases between them. The CDR3 spans 14 residues. CDR3: CASSLGRGGNTIYF. The CDR3 DNA sequence: TGTGCCAGCAGCTTGGGCCGGGGTGGAAACACCATATATTTT.

The chain uses TRBV5-6 and TRBJ1-4; unclear D gene. Looked up from germline, CDR1 is SGHDT and CDR2 is YYEEEE. V was shortened by 1 base and J by 4 bases, with 14 bases between the two germline ends. This CDR3 is 16 amino acids long. The CDR3 DNA sequence: TGTGCCAGCAGCTTGTTTGGGCGCTGGGGTAATGAAAAACTGTTTTTT. It translates to CASSLFGRWGNEKLFF.

The chain employs TRBV6-5 and TRBJ2-7; D gene unclear. CDR1 MNHEY and CDR2 SVGAGI come from the germline V gene. Between the trimmed V and J ends, which lost 7 bases and 0 bases, there was a span of 10 bases. The CDR3 is 13 residues long. Here the CDR3 DNA reads TGTGCCAGCACCGCCAGGAGCTCCTACGAGCAGTACTTC. Its translation is CASTARSSYEQYF.

The rearrangement links TRBV6-5 to TRBJ2-7; no clear D. CDR3 size: 14 residues. Germline CDR1 MNHEY, CDR2 SVGAGI. Trimming took off 0 bases at V and 3 bases at J, with 9 bases between the two ends. In DNA form, the CDR3 reads TGTGCCAGCAGTTACTCCACCCGGAGCTACGAGCAGTACTTC. Translated: CASSYSTRSYEQYF.

This chain connects TRBV9 to TRBJ1-6, with 7 bases identical to TRBD1. Germline V gene sequence: CDR1 SGDLS, CDR2 YYNGEE. Trimming cost V 4 bases and J 10 bases; bases outside gene matches: 8. CDR3 length: 14 amino acids. This CDR3 is CASSSRQGESPLHF. CDR3 coding DNA: TGTGCCAGCAGCTCCCGGCAGGGGGAATCACCCCTCCACTTT.

The chain combines TRBV28 with TRBJ2-3, with 7 nucleotides matching TRBD1. Germline CDR1 and CDR2: MDHEN and SYDVKM. CDR3 size: 14 residues. J lost 0 bases, V lost 6 bases, and 3 bases had no gene match. This CDR3 reads CASSRDRSTDTQYF. The CDR3 DNA reads as TGTGCCAGCAGCCGGGACAGAAGCACAGATACGCAGTATTTT.

This chain links TRBV18 with TRBJ1-2, with 9 bases that match TRBD1. V lost 3 bases, J lost 4 bases, and 12 bases stayed unmatched. Germline CDR1 is KGHSH and CDR2 is LQKENI. The CDR3 consists of 17 residues. CDR3 in DNA: TGTGCCAGCTCACCCAACTCCGGGACAGGGTTGATCTATGGCTACACCTTC. Its protein product is CASSPNSGTGLIYGYTF.

The chain couples TRBV6-5 to TRBJ1-5; 7 bases are shared with TRBD1. The V gene's germline CDR1 is MNHEY and CDR2 SVGAGI. The ends lost 10 bases at V and 0 bases at J; junction bases unmatched: 9. The CDR3 is 15 residues long. The CDR3 loop is CATNAGQHSNQPQHF. CDR3 DNA sequence: TGTGCCACCAACGCGGGACAGCATAGCAATCAGCCCCAGCATTTT.

This chain joins TRBV3-1 (or the pseudogene TRBV3-2) and TRBJ2-2, with unresolved D. The CDR3 extends over 13 amino acids. Trimming stripped 4 bases from V and 7 bases from J, with 10 bases between. Per the germline V gene, CDR1 is LGHDT and CDR2 is YNNKEL (reference sequence). CDR3 amino acids: CASSLLSSGELFF. The CDR3 coding sequence is TGTGCCAGCAGCCTCCTAAGCAGCGGGGAGCTGTTTTTT.

This clone was detected only a few times. In DNA form, the CDR3 reads TGTGCCAGTAGTATACAATTGCGCGGCGCTAATTCACCCCTCCACTTT. This translates into CASSIQLRGANSPLHF. The chain combines TRBV19 with TRBJ1-6, with unresolved D. The CDR3 covers 16 residues. Germline V gives CDR1 LNHDA, CDR2 SQIVND (reference sequence). The V end was cut by 2 bases, the J end by 6 bases, with 14 bases between.

The DNA of the CDR3 is TGTGCCAGCAGTCAAGGGACAGGCAATCAGCCCCAGCATTTT. Protein sequence: CASSQGTGNQPQHF. V is TRBV6-2 or TRBV6-3 and J is TRBJ1-5; 7 bases are shared with TRBD1. The CDR3 runs to 14 residues. Trimming removed 5 bases from V and 2 bases from J; junction bases left unmatched: 3. CDR1 is MNHEY and CDR2 is SVGEGT in the germline V gene.

The J gene is TRBJ1-1, the V gene TRBV11-2; 8 positions match TRBD1. There are 18 residues in the CDR3. V lost 0 bases to trimming and J lost 2 bases; unmatched junction nucleotides: 11. CDR1 and CDR2 from the germline V gene are SGHAT and FQNNGV. The CDR3 protein is CASSLDLPGGLKNTEAFF. CDR3 DNA: TGTGCCAGCAGCTTAGATCTGCCAGGGGGCTTAAAAAACACTGAAGCTTTCTTT.

The rearrangement links TRBV10-1 to TRBJ1-5, with 11 nucleotides matching TRBD1. Germline loops: CDR1 WNHNN, CDR2 SYGVQD (reference sequence). The J segment lost 8 bases and the V segment lost 7 bases, leaving 13 bases of the junction unmatched. This CDR3 has 16 amino acids. In nucleotides, the CDR3 is TGCGCCAGCAATTTTCCGGGACAGGGGGATTTCAAGCCCCAGCATTTT. Its translation: CASNFPGQGDFKPQHF.

The chain has TRBV30 and TRBJ1-3; D remains ambiguous. The CDR3 contains 14 residues. V was trimmed by 0 bases and J by 0 bases, leaving 6 bases between them. Germline CDR1 and CDR2: GTSNPN and SVGIG (reference sequence). The DNA for the CDR3 is TGTGCCTGGAGTGTAACGATCTCTGGAAACACCATATATTTT. This encodes CAWSVTISGNTIYF.

V is TRBV30 and J is TRBJ1-5; D is undetermined. This CDR3 is 15 amino acids long. The V end was cut by 3 bases, the J end by 4 bases, with 16 bases between. The germline V gene has CDR1 GTSNPN and CDR2 SVGIG (reference sequence). CDR3 residues: CAWSIGSVRNQPQHF. The CDR3 coding sequence is TGTGCCTGGAGCATCGGGAGTGTTAGGAATCAGCCCCAGCATTTT.

The chain carries TRBV5-1 and TRBJ2-3, with 8 nucleotides matching TRBD1. Germline V gene lookup returns CDR1 SGHRS and CDR2 YFSETQ. The CDR3 runs 21 residues. Trimming cost V 4 bases and J 6 bases; bases outside gene matches: 28. The CDR3 here is CASSQGQASFRTALHLDTQYF. CDR3 DNA sequence: TGCGCCAGCAGCCAGGGACAGGCGTCTTTCCGAACCGCCCTCCATCTGGATACGCAGTATTTT. Supplemented by reference TRBV5-1 and TRBJ2-3, the full variable domain reads KAGVTQTPRYLIKTRGQQVTLSCSPISGHRSVSWYQQTPGQGLQFLFEYFSETQRNKGNFPGRFSGRQFSNSRSEMNVSTLELGDSALYLCASSQGQASFRTALHLDTQYFGPGTRLTVL.

V usage is TRBV10-3 and J usage is TRBJ2-7; D is perhaps TRBD1 (6 bases). This CDR3 has 13 amino acids. The V gene lost 7 bases and the J gene lost 7 bases, with 17 bases spanning the gap. Germline values: CDR1 ENHRY, CDR2 SYGVKD. The CDR3: CAINAGTGKEQYF. CDR3 in DNA: TGTGCCATCAACGCTGGAACAGGGAAAGAGCAGTACTTC.

This sequence joins TRBV2 and TRBJ1-5; 11 positions match TRBD1. V lost 6 bases, J lost 3 bases, and 4 bases stayed unmatched. CDR1 SNHLY and CDR2 FYNNEI come from the germline V gene. CDR3 length equals 15 residues. CDR3 loop: CASRRDRGDNQPQHF. CDR3 nucleotide sequence: TGTGCCAGCAGAAGGGACAGGGGGGACAATCAGCCCCAGCATTTT. The full variable domain, its missing parts supplied by reference TRBV2 and TRBJ1-5, is EPEVTQTPSHQVTQMGQEVILRCVPISNHLYFYWYRQILGQKVEFLVSFYNNEISEKSEIFDDQFSVERPDGSNFTLKIRSTKLEDSAMYFCASRRDRGDNQPQHFGDGTRLSIL.

The chain is built from TRBV3-1 (or the pseudogene TRBV3-2) and TRBJ2-5; D call uncertain. The CDR3 runs 13 residues. Germline CDR1 LGHDT, CDR2 YNNKEL (reference sequence). V lost 0 bases, J lost 2 bases, and 4 bases lay in between. CDR3 residues: CASSQDSQETQYF. The CDR3 DNA sequence: TGTGCCAGCAGCCAAGACAGTCAAGAGACCCAGTACTTC.

The chain joins TRBV7-2 to TRBJ2-1; D is possibly TRBD1 (5 bases). Germline values: CDR1 SGHTA, CDR2 FQGNSA. The CDR3 runs 15 residues. V was shortened by 3 bases and J by 4 bases, with 13 bases between the two germline ends. For the CDR3, the DNA is TGTGCCAGCAGCTTTGAAAATACAGGTTACAATGAGCAGTTCTTC. As protein: CASSFENTGYNEQFF.

This rearrangement joins TRBV18 to TRBJ1-1; D is ambiguous. Trimming took off 1 base at V and 2 bases at J, with 14 bases between the two ends. CDR3 length: 16 amino acids. Germline CDR1 reads KGHSH; CDR2 reads LQKENI. CDR3 bases: TGTGCCAGCTCACCACGACCTTCTACATCAAACACTGAAGCTTTCTTT. It yields the protein CASSPRPSTSNTEAFF. The full variable domain, its missing parts supplied by reference TRBV18 and TRBJ1-1, is NAGVMQNPRHLVRRRGQEARLRCSPMKGHSHVYWYRQLPEEGLKFMVYLQKENIIDESGMPKERFSAEFPKEGPSILRIQQVVRGDSAAYFCASSPRPSTSNTEAFFGQGTRLTVV.